A selection of T cell receptor beta chains follows, all from one sample in a study of metastatic and nonmetastatic thyroid tumors. Using MiXCR, TCRdb re-called clones from the PCR reads. The table has 21,000 or so clones, about a sixth seen once. Input material: blood. All receptors come from a male donor with papillary thyroid cancer or a benign thyroid nodule (not recorded which). Some clones in this sample may be carry-over from other donors' samples. Each CDR3 is given without its conserved first and last residue. Expanded clones get a size class; other rows say once, few or many, or leave the size out.

TRBV27	medium-sized	TRBJ1-2	ASARRWDNLDYGYT
TRBV12-3/TRBV12-4	many	TRBJ2-3	ASSLGTSSDTQY
TRBV2	many	TRBJ2-5	ASSDIQETQY
TRBV28	few	TRBJ2-5	AIRVAGDQETQY
TRBV18	medium-sized	TRBJ2-7	ASSPFRGEKGTYEQY
TRBV7-2	many	TRBJ2-5	ASSALAGKETQY
TRBV20-1	many	TRBJ2-1	SARDGLAVYEQF
TRBV28	many	TRBJ2-5	ASSLPQGLGVRAETQY
TRBV19	many	TRBJ1-1	ASSRGRDTEAF
TRBV20-1	.	TRBJ1-1	SAREWGANYEAF